This T cell receptor beta chain was profiled in a study of CD8 T cells in ankylosing spondylitis (TCRdb year 2017). General notes on the study: T cell receptor beta repertoires were profiled in healthy donors and ankylosing spondylitis patients so that disease-linked TCR variants could be found. In total, the full study cohort was made up of some 110 healthy donors and 25 to 30 ankylosing spondylitis patients. Samples of peripheral blood were taken, and for ankylosing spondylitis patients, synovial fluid was collected as well.

At least ten counts were recorded for this clonotype. The antigen it binds to is not known. No qualities accompany the bases; no much larger clone lies one base away. CDR3 length: 13 amino acids, cysteine to phenylalanine. Left in the record is the CDR3 DNA by itself, 39 bases read in frame from the first base. V and J are truncated by 3 bases and 7 bases respectively, leaving an intervening sequence of 15 bases. CDR1 and CDR2, per the germline V gene, are SQVTM and ANQGSEA. Sequencing used an Illumina HiSeq 2500. TCR beta libraries were prepared by quantitative 5'-RACE with molecular barcodes. The study's own analysis went as follows. Disease-linked TCR variants were identified with a new computational method built on a probabilistic model of VDJ rearrangement. TCRdb passed the public sequencing reads through fastp at Q25 and MiXCR, retaining productive beta sequences. Rows with a matching CDR3 protein are joined into one entry that keeps the most common DNA and genes. The V and J calls and clone size come from TCRdb's table, not from the authors' own analysis. The sample table holds some 220,000 distinct CDR3 sequences, of which 8% to 9% were seen once. 4.8% of the sample goes to the ten largest clones.

Here is what the overall study found, with its caveats: A TCR beta motif made up of several highly homologous amino acid variants appeared to be characteristic of blood from ankylosing spondylitis patients. The disease-linked clones showed a CD8+ phenotype and occurred at relatively low frequencies in peripheral blood. Significant enrichment of the disease-linked clones was reported in matched synovial fluid samples from ankylosing spondylitis patients. Some TCR beta motif variants had previously been reported in synovial fluid and blood of reactive arthritis patients, which suggested common disease-initiation mechanisms.

This receptor was taken from a female donor with ankylosing spondylitis or in good health (not recorded which). The rearranged chain carries TRBV29-1 and TRBJ1-1, and the D gene may be TRBD1, 5 bases matching. The sequenced material came from blood, either unsorted or a sorted T cell fraction (not recorded which). The CDR3 amino acid sequence is: CSVETGDLFEAFF. The base sequence is TGCAGCGTTGAGACTGGGGACCTCTTTGAAGCTTTCTTT.